This entry lists 30 T cell receptor beta chains sequenced from one sample in a study of regulatory T cells in long-lasting Graves disease. Regarding time point: newly diagnosed GD, antithyroid drugs for less than 3 months. Generation of the TCR library employed RNA extracted from PBMCs. Arm-PCR of CDR3 regions and iRepertoire HTBI primers were used to build TCR beta libraries. TCRdb processed the multiplex PCR reads anew with MiXCR; each CDR3 protein has one entry. The data contain about 540,000 distinct CDR3 sequences, approximately 15% of them singletons. The same sample was also studied in work on T cells in Graves' hyperthyroidism and ophthalmopathy.

The sequences come from peripheral blood mononuclear cells (PBMCs), collected at new diagnosis, from a patient treated with antithyroid drugs. The receptors were gathered from a man younger than 40 with Graves disease.

A few counts support this clonotype. The chain couples TRBV2 to TRBJ1-6; 7 nucleotides match TRBD1. This CDR3 has 15 amino acids. Germline assignment: CDR1 SNHLY and CDR2 FYNNEI. With V trimmed by 5 bases and J by 8 bases, 9 bases remained unmatched. In nucleotides, the CDR3 is TGTGCCAGCAGTAGGCCGGGACAGATAGATTCACCCCTCCACTTT. This translates into CASSRPGQIDSPLHF.

This chain links TRBV24-1 with TRBJ2-3; either TRBD1 or TRBD2 may supply D (5 bases each). V lost 9 bases to trimming and J lost 0 bases, with 18 bases between them. This CDR3 comprises 16 residues. CDR1 is KGHDR, CDR2 SFDVKD, per germline. The CDR3 is CATRPGGGSSTDTQYF. CDR3 coding DNA: TGTGCCACCCGCCCTGGGGGTGGATCTAGCACAGATACGCAGTATTTT.

The chain combines TRBV15 with TRBJ2-1, with D maybe TRBD2 (6 bases). The CDR3 length is 13 residues. The V gene lost 4 bases and the J gene lost 14 bases, with 18 bases spanning the gap. Per germline, CDR1 LNHNV and CDR2 YYDKDF (reference sequence). CDR3 in amino acids: CATSNLGLPLEFF. DNA for the CDR3: TGTGCCACCAGCAATTTGGGACTCCCTCTGGAGTTCTTC.

The chain carries TRBV6-1 and TRBJ2-3; D possibly corresponds to TRBD2 (6 bases). Looked up from germline, CDR1 is MNHNS and CDR2 is SASEGT. The CDR3 has 14 residues. Deletions cut 5 bases from V and 4 bases from J, with 13 bases between. DNA for the CDR3: TGTGCCAGCAGTCCCCTAGCGAAGCCAGATACGCAGTATTTT. It yields the protein CASSPLAKPDTQYF.

The table lists this clonotype with many counts. The genes are TRBV6-5 and TRBJ2-7; D ambiguous. Trimming pared 4 bases from V and 0 bases from J, leaving 16 bases between. Per germline, CDR1 MNHEY and CDR2 SVGAGI. The CDR3 consists of 16 residues. The CDR3 nucleotides are TGTGCCAGCAGTTCCCCAGGAAGCTATAGCTCCTACGAGCAGTACTTC. Encoded protein: CASSSPGSYSSYEQYF.

There are many counts of this clonotype. The J gene is TRBJ1-1, the V gene TRBV27; D gene ambiguous. The germline CDR1 and CDR2 sequences are MNHEY and SMNVEV (reference sequence). V was shortened by 5 bases and J by 0 bases, with 4 bases between the two germline ends. The CDR3 loop spans 12 amino acids. The CDR3 sequence is CASSGLNTEAFF. As DNA, the CDR3 is TGTGCCAGCAGTGGATTGAACACTGAAGCTTTCTTT.

This clonotype was detected only a few times. The chain links TRBV12-3 or TRBV12-4 to TRBJ2-1; 8 positions agree with TRBD2. The CDR3 is made up of 15 amino acids. V was pared by 5 bases and J by 1 base, with 4 bases of the junction left unmatched. The CDR3 region has the DNA TGTGCCAGCAGTCCGGGAGGGCGGTCCTACAATGAGCAGTTCTTC. Translated, it gives CASSPGGRSYNEQFF.

The chain couples TRBV15 to TRBJ2-7, with D possibly TRBD1 on 6 matching bases. This CDR3 has 15 residues. Trimming pared 5 bases from V and 4 bases from J, leaving 18 bases between. Germline CDR1 reads LNHNV; CDR2 reads YYDKDF (reference sequence). CDR3 bases: TGTGCCACCAGCGACACAGGGTCCTACAGGTACGAGCAGTACTTC. It specifies CATSDTGSYRYEQYF.

The rearrangement links TRBV5-1 to TRBJ1-1; D call uncertain. Germline V gives CDR1 SGHRS, CDR2 YFSETQ. The V gene lost 2 bases and the J gene lost 4 bases, with 15 bases spanning the gap. This CDR3 has 15 amino acids. CDR3 amino acids: CASSLGSSWGTEAFF. For the CDR3, the DNA is TGCGCCAGCAGCTTAGGTTCTTCGTGGGGCACTGAAGCTTTCTTT.

This clonotype was found many times. This chain connects TRBV12-3 or TRBV12-4 to TRBJ2-1; 9 nucleotides agree with TRBD2. The CDR3 sequence is 14 residues long. As DNA, the CDR3 is TGTGCAACCAAACCGCCTAGCGGGATTGGCGAGCAGTTCTTC. This translates into CATKPPSGIGEQFF.

The chain joins TRBV20-1 to TRBJ1-4; maybe TRBD1 (6 bases). This CDR3 comprises 16 residues. With 0 bases removed from V and 2 bases from J, the gap between germline ends came to 13 bases. The germline V gene encodes CDR1 DFQATT and CDR2 SNEGSKA (reference sequence). The CDR3 here is CSARDSRGLTNEKLFF. CDR3 in DNA: TGCAGTGCTAGAGATAGTCGGGGGCTTACTAATGAAAAACTGTTTTTT.

The table lists this clonotype with many counts. The chain combines TRBV12-3 or TRBV12-4 with TRBJ2-7; 7 positions match TRBD2. Trimming removed 1 base from V and 0 bases from J; junction bases left unmatched: 3. The CDR3 covers 15 residues. The CDR3 spells CASSLVREDSYEQYF. The CDR3 DNA reads TGTGCCAGCAGTTTAGTTCGGGAGGACTCCTACGAGCAGTACTTC.

The chain couples TRBV29-1 to TRBJ1-2; D unclear. CDR3 length equals 8 residues. Germline-derived CDR1 and CDR2 are SQVTM and ANQGSEA. CDR3 residues: CTPGGYTF. The CDR3 region has the DNA TGCACCCCAGGAGGCTACACCTTC.

This clonotype was detected many times. The chain recombines TRBV11-2 with TRBJ1-6, with D tentatively TRBD1 (5 bases). The CDR3 has 15 residues. Germline CDR1 is SGHAT and CDR2 is FQNNGV. V dropped 5 bases and J dropped 8 bases, with 16 bases sitting between them. The CDR3 sequence: CASSHFGAEDSPLHF. The CDR3 DNA follows: TGTGCCAGCAGCCACTTCGGGGCAGAGGATTCACCCCTCCACTTT.

This clonotype was picked up many times. The chain combines TRBV12-3 or TRBV12-4 with TRBJ2-5; 11 bases align to TRBD2. Trimming took 6 bases from V and 1 from J; bases not matched to a gene: 7. The CDR3 runs to 16 residues. CDR3 DNA: TGTGCCAGCAGCCTGGGTAGCGGGAGGGTCCAAGAGACCCAGTACTTC. Residues: CASSLGSGRVQETQYF.

The table lists this clonotype with many counts. In nucleotides, the CDR3 is TGTGCCAGCAGTTTGGGAGGTAACCGTCATGAAAAACTGTTTTTT. It yields the protein CASSLGGNRHEKLFF. The rearrangement uses TRBV12-3 or TRBV12-4 and TRBJ1-4; D gene ambiguous. V was shortened by 3 bases and J by 6 bases, with 14 bases between the two germline ends. The CDR3 runs to 15 residues.

V gene TRBV2 combines with J gene TRBJ2-1; D call uncertain. Germline CDR1 and CDR2: SNHLY and FYNNEI. This CDR3 has 15 residues. The V end lost 4 bases, the J end lost 7 bases, and 17 bases lay between the germline ends. For the CDR3, the DNA is TGTGCCAGCAGTGGTTACTCCGTCATAGGGAATGAGCAGTTCTTC. Translation gives CASSGYSVIGNEQFF.

There are many counts of this clonotype. This rearrangement joins TRBV7-2 to TRBJ2-1, with D possibly matching TRBD1 (5 bases). The length of the CDR3 is 15 residues. V was clipped by 3 bases and J by 5 bases, with 14 bases between them. CDR1 is SGHTA and CDR2 is FQGNSA in the germline V gene. CDR3 sequence: CASSFVAGSHNEQFF. DNA for the CDR3: TGTGCCAGCAGCTTCGTGGCAGGGTCCCACAATGAGCAGTTCTTC.

V is TRBV5-1 and J is TRBJ1-5; no definite D call. The V gene lost 2 bases and the J gene lost 5 bases, with 11 bases spanning the gap. The CDR3 consists of 14 residues. In germline, CDR1 is SGHRS, CDR2 YFSETQ. The CDR3 protein is CASSFGPLDQPQHF. CDR3 sequence (DNA): TGCGCCAGCAGCTTCGGGCCGTTGGATCAGCCCCAGCATTTT.

The chain couples TRBV19 to TRBJ2-7; no reliable D call. From germline, CDR1 is LNHDA and CDR2 SQIVND (reference sequence). CDR3 size: 13 residues. V lost 6 bases to trimming and J lost 3 bases, with 12 bases between them. CDR3 amino acids: CASSAAPNYEQYF. The CDR3 DNA sequence: TGTGCCAGTAGCGCGGCGCCCAACTACGAGCAGTACTTC. Full variable domain (missing parts from reference TRBV19 and TRBJ2-7): DGGITQSPKYLFRKEGQNVTLSCEQNLNHDAMYWYRQDPGQGLRLIYYSQIVNDFQKGDIAEGYSVSREKKESFPLTVTSAQKNPTAFYLCASSAAPNYEQYFGPGTRLTVT.

The chain is built from TRBV27 and TRBJ2-5; 10 bases align to TRBD1. The J segment lost 5 bases and the V segment lost 5 bases, leaving 8 bases of the junction unmatched. Germline-derived CDR1 and CDR2 are MNHEY and SMNVEV (reference sequence). The CDR3 extends over 15 amino acids. The DNA of the CDR3 is TGTGCCAGCAGTCCTTGGGACAGGGGTGCCGAGACCCAGTACTTC. This gives the protein CASSPWDRGAETQYF.

This clonotype has ten or more counts. The chain carries TRBV20-1 and TRBJ2-3; TRBD2 matches 9 bases. Germline V gene lookup returns CDR1 DFQATT and CDR2 SNEGSKA (reference sequence). This CDR3 has 14 residues. The trim removed 3 bases at V and 10 bases at J, leaving 11 bases unmatched. The CDR3 spells CSARVSGRTQAQYF. The CDR3 bases are TGCAGTGCTAGGGTTAGCGGGAGAACCCAGGCGCAGTATTTT.

This clonotype was seen a few times. The chain has TRBV29-1 and TRBJ1-2; 7 bases are shared with TRBD1. Germline V gene sequence: CDR1 SQVTM, CDR2 ANQGSEA. CDR3 size: 15 residues. The V segment lost 6 bases and the J segment 1 base; nucleotides outside the gene matches: 11. The CDR3 DNA sequence: TGCAGCGTCGGAGGGACAGATAATTTTAACTATGGCTACACCTTC. This sequence encodes CSVGGTDNFNYGYTF.

The chain is built from TRBV28 and TRBJ2-1, with no clear D. The CDR3 has 15 amino acids. Trimming pared 3 bases from V and 1 base from J, leaving 10 bases between. Germline lookup yields CDR1 MDHEN and CDR2 SYDVKM. The CDR3 DNA reads as TGTGCCAGCAGTTTGGCGCTAGGATCCTACAATGAGCAGTTCTTC. This encodes CASSLALGSYNEQFF.

In its sample, this clonotype was seen many times. This chain connects TRBV7-2 to TRBJ1-6; 9 bases map to TRBD1. The CDR3 loop spans 16 amino acids. Germline V gene lookup returns CDR1 SGHTA and CDR2 FQGNSA. V gave up 5 bases and J gave up 9 bases; unmatched junction bases: 11. CDR3 coding DNA: TGTGCCAGCAGCCAGACCTGGACAGGGGAGGGTTCACCCCTCCACTTT. Its translation is CASSQTWTGEGSPLHF.

The chain is built from TRBV9 and TRBJ2-1; 11 nucleotides match TRBD2. Germline loops: CDR1 SGDLS, CDR2 YYNGEE. The CDR3 spans 16 residues. After removal of 0 bases from V and 2 bases from J, the junction contained 1 base not matched to a gene. The chain's CDR3 is CASSVDSGRAYNEQFF. As DNA, the CDR3 is TGTGCCAGCAGCGTAGATAGCGGGAGGGCCTACAATGAGCAGTTCTTC.

Many counts were recorded for this clonotype. The V call is TRBV3-1, the J call TRBJ2-5; weak D call: TRBD1 (5 bases). CDR3 length: 13 residues. Between the trimmed V and J ends, which lost 6 bases and 5 bases, there was a span of 13 bases. Germline V gene sequence: CDR1 LGHDT, CDR2 YNNKEL (reference sequence). CDR3 sequence reads: CASRPPQGETQYF. In DNA form, the CDR3 reads TGTGCCAGCAGACCACCCCAGGGCGAGACCCAGTACTTC.

This clonotype was counted only a few times. The gene calls are TRBV5-1 and TRBJ2-3, with 7 bases matching TRBD2. After removal of 0 bases from V and 2 bases from J, the junction contained 6 bases not matched to a gene. CDR1 is SGHRS and CDR2 is YFSETQ in the germline V gene. CDR3 length: 16 amino acids. The CDR3, as DNA: TGCGCCAGCAGCTTGGCCGAGCGGGACTTCACAGATACGCAGTATTTT. As protein: CASSLAERDFTDTQYF.

The rearrangement uses TRBV5-5 and TRBJ2-1; D may be TRBD2 (6 bases). The CDR3 covers 14 residues. Germline V gene lookup returns CDR1 SGHKS and CDR2 YYEKEE (reference sequence). V was cut by 2 bases and J by 4 bases, with 10 bases left in between. This CDR3 is CASSFGAGYNEQFF. CDR3 nucleotides: TGTGCCAGCAGCTTCGGCGCGGGATACAATGAGCAGTTCTTC.

This chain uses TRBV19 with TRBJ1-4; no clear D. V lost 6 bases and J 4 bases, leaving 15 bases between the germline ends. The CDR3 has 15 amino acids. Germline assignment: CDR1 LNHDA and CDR2 SQIVND (reference sequence). The CDR3 sequence: CASRAPGRSNEKLFF. As DNA, the CDR3 is TGTGCCAGTAGGGCCCCGGGTCGGAGTAATGAAAAACTGTTTTTT.